A selection of T cell receptor beta chains follows, all from one sample in a study of CXCR3-negative and CXCR3-positive naive CD8 T cells. TCRdb re-called the 5' RACE reads, yielding one record per CDR3 amino acid sequence without DNA. Its clone listing holds 90,000 to 150,000 distinct CDR3 sequences. The source material was naive CXCR3+ CD8+ T cells from blood. The receptors were sampled from a human donor in good health. Some clones in this sample may be carry-over from other donors' samples. Each CDR3 is given with its conserved first and last residue.

TRBV4-1	TRBJ2-7	CASSQVRGEQYF
TRBV28	TRBJ2-5	CASSLSSGGPQETQYF
TRBV10-3	TRBJ2-1	CAISESGSSYNEQFF
TRBV5-4	TRBJ2-3	CASSPTGSTDTQYF
TRBV5-1	TRBJ2-7	CASSLDLGSDEQYF
TRBV4-1	TRBJ2-3	CASSPNLDTQYF
TRBV7-8	TRBJ2-1	CASSPGQGTLAQSYNEQFF
TRBV7-8	TRBJ2-1	CASSRKLLAPKAWSNEQFF
TRBV15	TRBJ1-6	CATSTPGQGNNSPLHF
TRBV12-3/TRBV12-4	TRBJ1-2	CASSFPGGLYGYTF
TRBV28	TRBJ1-5	CASRQLSNQPQHF
TRBV15	TRBJ2-1	CATSRDRANEQFF
TRBV20-1	TRBJ2-1	CSARLPSSYNEQFF
TRBV4-1	TRBJ2-1	CASSPDRVHQFF
TRBV7-2	TRBJ2-2	CASSFPGLAVNTGELFF
TRBV7-8	TRBJ2-5	CASSLGGTLQETQYF
TRBV7-9	TRBJ2-3	CASSAGGTGVTDTQYF
TRBV10-3	TRBJ2-5	CAINTGGTSGQETQYF
TRBV4-3	TRBJ1-2	CASSQGSGTLYGYTF
TRBV7-9	TRBJ1-1	CASSLGATEAFF
TRBV7-3	TRBJ2-3	CASSLQGASTDTQYF